These 32 T cell receptor beta chains were all obtained from the same sample, sequenced in a study of blood T cells in healthy people across ages. Next came a second PCR, run for about 6 to 12 cycles, which used a sample-barcoded 5' primer along with a J-beta primer mix. In TCRdb, the 5' RACE reads were re-called with MiXCR into one record per CDR3 protein. The sample carries about 630,000 distinct CDR3 sequences, more than 20% recorded once. The sequenced material came from blood. These receptors were obtained from a man between 65 and 85 years old in good health.

This clonotype appeared a few times. The chain uses TRBV5-1 and TRBJ1-1; 7 nucleotides line up with TRBD1. CDR1 SGHRS and CDR2 YFSETQ come from the germline V gene. The CDR3 loop spans 13 amino acids. V was pared by 5 bases and J by 3 bases, with 4 bases of the junction left unmatched. The DNA for the CDR3 is TGCGCCAGCAGACAGGGGCGTGACACTGAAGCTTTCTTT. This sequence encodes CASRQGRDTEAFF.

V is TRBV12-3 or TRBV12-4 and J is TRBJ2-7; 9 bases match TRBD1. This CDR3 has 15 residues. The junction had 7 bases not matched to a gene; V was cut back by 4 bases and J by 3 bases. CDR3 sequence: CASSSPGQGYYEQYF. DNA of the CDR3: TGTGCCAGCAGTTCACCGGGACAGGGTTACTACGAGCAGTACTTC.

This clonotype occurred a few times. The chain uses TRBV11-1 and TRBJ2-5; TRBD2 aligns across 7 bases. The CDR3 spans 15 residues. V trimming: 1 base; J trimming: 5 bases; junction bases outside the gene matches: 7. The germline V gene has CDR1 SGHAT and CDR2 FQDESV (reference sequence). The CDR3 nucleotides read TGTGCCAGCAGCTTAGAAGGCGGGGGTATGGAGACCCAGTACTTC. This sequence encodes CASSLEGGGMETQYF.

The genes are TRBV4-2 and TRBJ1-4; the match to TRBD1 covers 8 bases. Unmatched junction bases numbered 10, after V lost 4 bases and J lost 6 bases. CDR1 and CDR2 (germline): LGHNA, YNFKEQ. The CDR3 sequence is 16 residues long. In DNA, the CDR3 is TGTGCCAGCAGCCGAGAAAGGCAGGGGGCCTATGAAAAACTGTTTTTT. Translation gives CASSRERQGAYEKLFF.

This rearrangement joins TRBV5-6 to TRBJ1-4; 7 bases are a match to TRBD1. This CDR3 is 14 amino acids long. With 3 bases clipped from V and 8 bases from J, the junction kept 7 bases outside the gene matches. Germline V gene lookup returns CDR1 SGHDT and CDR2 YYEEEE. CDR3 residues: CASSYRQGGEKLFF. In DNA form, the CDR3 reads TGTGCCAGCAGCTACCGACAGGGAGGGGAAAAACTGTTTTTT. The full variable domain, in which reference TRBV5-6 and TRBJ1-4 provide the parts outside the CDR3, is DAGVTQSPTHLIKTRGQQVTLRCSPKSGHDTVSWYQQALGQGPQFIFQYYEEEERQRGNFPDRFSGHQFPNYSSELNVNALLLGDSALYLCASSYRQGGEKLFFGSGTQLSVL.

As for this clonotype: Relative to the germline gene, one junction end is altered; a read error may explain this. The V call is TRBV3-1, the J call TRBJ2-5; D might be TRBD1 or TRBD2, each matching 5 bases. Germline V gene data show CDR1 as LGHDT and CDR2 as YNNKEL (reference sequence). The CDR3 covers 15 residues. CDR3 coding DNA: TGTGCCGGCAGCCAACGGCGGGCAGGGAAGGAGACCCAGTACTTC. Translating gives CAGSQRRAGKETQYF.

In this sample, this clonotype turned up a few times. The genes are TRBV28 and TRBJ1-2; D is ambiguous. Trimming shortened V by 5 bases and J by 5 bases, and 9 bases separated the two germline ends. Germline-derived CDR1 and CDR2 are MDHEN and SYDVKM. The CDR3 length is 12 residues. In DNA, the CDR3 is TGTGCCAGCAGTCCCTCATATTATGGCTACACCTTC. The encoded protein is CASSPSYYGYTF.

This clonotype was observed a few times. V and J are TRBV2 and TRBJ1-6; D remains unclear. In germline, CDR1 is SNHLY, CDR2 FYNNEI. With 7 bases removed from V and 4 bases from J, the gap between germline ends came to 8 bases. The CDR3 sequence is 13 residues long. The CDR3 DNA is TGTGCCAGCATCTACAGTTATAATTCACCCCTCCACTTT. Its translation is CASIYSYNSPLHF.

This clonotype has more than one count but fewer than ten. An end of the junction differs from the germline gene, which may be a read error. The chain joins TRBV20-1 to TRBJ1-2; the D gene is possibly TRBD1 (5 bases). Germline CDR1 reads DFQATT; CDR2 reads SNEGSKA (reference sequence). The CDR3 extends over 9 amino acids. The CDR3: CSARSGRPF. In DNA, the CDR3 is TGCAGTGCTAGATCGGGGCGGCCGTTC.

The rearrangement joins TRBV10-3 to TRBJ1-6; 8 bases fit TRBD1. The V segment lost 6 bases and the J segment 5 bases; nucleotides outside the gene matches: 3. The CDR3 covers 14 residues. From germline, CDR1 is ENHRY and CDR2 SYGVKD. The CDR3 region is CAISQGADNSPLHF. The CDR3, as DNA: TGTGCCATCAGCCAGGGGGCCGATAATTCACCCCTCCACTTT.

V gene TRBV7-3 combines with J gene TRBJ1-1; D is possibly TRBD1 (6 bases). Germline-derived CDR1 and CDR2 are SGHTA and FQGTGA. The CDR3 is made up of 16 amino acids. V gave up 5 bases and J gave up 7 bases, with 23 bases separating them. Written as DNA, the CDR3 is TGTGCCAGCAGCCCCCAAGGGGGAGGGCGGAGGGATGAAGCTTTCTTT. Protein sequence: CASSPQGGGRRDEAFF.

V usage is TRBV6-2 or TRBV6-3 and J usage is TRBJ1-4, with D tentatively TRBD1 (6 bases). V shed 0 bases and J shed 7 bases, with 12 bases lying between them. CDR1 and CDR2 (germline): MNHEY, SVGEGT. The length of the CDR3 is 15 residues. For the CDR3, the DNA is TGTGCCAGCAGTTACTCGCGGGGGGCGGGTGAAAAACTGTTTTTT. Protein: CASSYSRGAGEKLFF.

About this clonotype itself: One end of the junction fails to match germline, which may point to a read error. The CDR3 DNA follows: TGTGCCAGCAGCTTTGGGGTTCCAAAAGAGGCCCAGTACTTC. Its protein product is CASSFGVPKEAQYF. The chain employs TRBV7-3 and TRBJ2-5; D unresolved. CDR1 and CDR2 from the germline V gene are SGHTA and FQGTGA. The CDR3 runs 14 residues.

This clonotype was observed at least ten times. The chain recombines TRBV28 with TRBJ2-1; 7 bases align to TRBD2. The V gene end was trimmed by 3 bases and the J gene end by 7 bases; junction bases not matched to a gene: 9. Germline CDR1 MDHEN, CDR2 SYDVKM. The CDR3 spans 15 residues. The CDR3 DNA follows: TGTGCCAGCAGTTTGGGACTATCCCAAGGTAATGAGCAGTTCTTC. It specifies CASSLGLSQGNEQFF.

This clonotype has only a few counts. The gene calls are TRBV5-1 and TRBJ1-3; 10 nucleotides line up with TRBD1. The CDR3 has 15 amino acids. CDR1 SGHRS and CDR2 YFSETQ come from the germline V gene. With 4 bases clipped from V and 3 bases from J, the junction kept 4 bases outside the gene matches. The CDR3 is CASSRGQGGGNTIYF. CDR3 in DNA: TGCGCCAGCAGCCGCGGACAGGGGGGTGGAAACACCATATATTTT.

This clonotype was picked up many times. This chain connects TRBV7-2 to TRBJ2-5, with 16 positions matching TRBD2. Judging by the DNA end, TRBJ2-7 fits better; the J call may be wrong. From germline, CDR1 is SGHTA and CDR2 FQGNSA. CDR3 length equals 18 residues. The CDR3 loop is CASSWGTSGRGLSYEQYF. The CDR3 region has the DNA TGTGCCAGCAGCTGGGGGACTAGCGGGAGGGGTCTCTCCTACGAGCAGTACTTC.

This clonotype was detected only a few times. With a much larger clone just one base away, this may be a read error. This CDR3 is missing its conserved last phenylalanine or tryptophan, likely due to a read error. The chain recombines TRBV29-1 with TRBJ2-7; TRBD1 is a possible D gene (5 bases). V was trimmed by 5 bases and J by 2 bases, leaving 10 bases between them. Germline-derived CDR1 and CDR2 are SQVTM and ANQGSEA. The CDR3 is made up of 12 amino acids. As DNA, the CDR3 is TGCAGCGTTCTCTCAGGGACCTACGAGCAGTACCTC. Protein: CSVLSGTYEQYL.

A few counts support this clonotype. This chain links TRBV24-1 with TRBJ2-1; 9 bases fit TRBD1. After removal of 8 bases from V and 9 bases from J, the junction contained 16 bases not matched to a gene. This CDR3 spans 16 amino acids. Germline loops: CDR1 KGHDR, CDR2 SFDVKD. The CDR3 region is CATTDSGTGLWGEQFF. CDR3 sequence (DNA): TGTGCCACCACCGACTCCGGGACAGGGCTGTGGGGTGAGCAGTTCTTC.

The chain uses TRBV20-1 and TRBJ2-5; no reliable D call. The V gene's germline CDR1 is DFQATT and CDR2 SNEGSKA (reference sequence). The CDR3 is 15 residues long. V lost 3 bases to trimming and J lost 4 bases, with 18 bases between them. CDR3 sequence: CSARPGREVGETQYF. The CDR3 DNA reads TGCAGTGCTAGGCCCGGTCGAGAAGTCGGAGAGACCCAGTACTTC.

The genes are TRBV20-1 and TRBJ2-5; TRBD1 is a possible D gene (6 bases). V was clipped by 3 bases and J by 2 bases, with 16 bases between them. CDR3 length: 15 amino acids. Looked up from germline, CDR1 is DFQATT and CDR2 is SNEGSKA (reference sequence). CDR3 nucleotides: TGCAGTGCTAGGGACAGTTACAGGGTACAAGAGACCCAGTACTTC. This translates into CSARDSYRVQETQYF.

This clonotype occurred a few times. CDR3 sequence: CASSPRDRGATNEKLFF. The CDR3 coding sequence is TGTGCCAGCAGCCCCCGGGACAGGGGTGCAACTAATGAAAAACTGTTTTTT. V and J are TRBV7-2 and TRBJ1-4; 10 nucleotides align to TRBD1. The germline CDR1 and CDR2 sequences are SGHTA and FQGNSA. The ends lost 5 bases at V and 0 bases at J; junction bases unmatched: 6. This CDR3 spans 17 amino acids.

This clonotype was seen a few times. The chain recombines TRBV6-5 with TRBJ2-5; D is possibly TRBD1 (7 bases). The J call is in doubt because the DNA end fits TRBJ2-1 better. Germline-derived CDR1 and CDR2 are MNHEY and SVGAGI. The CDR3 consists of 16 residues. The CDR3 is CASSYSPGGRVDEQFF. DNA for the CDR3: TGTGCCAGCAGTTACTCCCCAGGGGGGCGCGTCGATGAGCAGTTCTTC.

The CDR3 reads CASSLVFSTKNIQYF. CDR3 DNA: TGTGCCAGCAGCTTAGTTTTCAGTACCAAAAACATTCAGTACTTC. V usage is TRBV7-2 and J usage is TRBJ2-4, with D unresolved. The CDR3 sequence is 15 residues long. Trimming removed 1 base at V and 2 bases at J, with 9 bases between. Germline V lookup: CDR1 SGHTA, CDR2 FQGNSA.

This sequence joins TRBV10-3 and TRBJ2-3; D is possibly TRBD2 (5 bases). Trimming removed 8 bases at V and 2 bases at J, with 11 bases between. CDR1 and CDR2 from the germline V gene are ENHRY and SYGVKD. This CDR3 is built from 13 residues. CDR3 region: CAIGSSTTDTQYF. The DNA of the CDR3 is TGTGCCATCGGGTCTAGCACCACAGATACGCAGTATTTT.

This chain links TRBV7-2 with TRBJ2-5, with a possible D match to TRBD2 (5 bases). V gave up 0 bases and J gave up 1 base, with 9 bases separating them. This CDR3 spans 15 amino acids. From germline, CDR1 is SGHTA and CDR2 FQGNSA. The CDR3 nucleotides read TGTGCCAGCAGCTTAGCGGGAGCCTTCCAAGAGACCCAGTACTTC. This gives the protein CASSLAGAFQETQYF. The full variable domain, in which reference TRBV7-2 and TRBJ2-5 provide the parts outside the CDR3, is GAGVSQSPSNKVTEKGKDVELRCDPISGHTALYWYRQSLGQGLEFLIYFQGNSAPDKSGLPSDRFSAERTGGSVSTLTIQRTQQEDSAVYLCASSLAGAFQETQYFGPGTRLLVL.

In its sample, this clonotype was seen once. The J gene is TRBJ2-5, the V gene TRBV9; 10 nucleotides agree with TRBD2. The J call may not be correct, given that the DNA end is closer to TRBJ2-1. Germline CDR1 SGDLS, CDR2 YYNGEE. The CDR3 runs to 15 residues. As DNA, the CDR3 is TGTGCCAGCAGCGCTACTAGCGGGGCGACCAGTGAGCAGTTCTTC. Translating gives CASSATSGATSEQFF.

The J gene is TRBJ1-1, the V gene TRBV15; D is unresolved. The V gene lost 5 bases and the J gene lost 3 bases, with 7 bases spanning the gap. The V gene's germline CDR1 is LNHNV and CDR2 YYDKDF (reference sequence). The CDR3 runs 12 residues. CDR3 loop: CATSGPYTEAFF. Written as DNA, the CDR3 is TGTGCCACCAGCGGACCCTACACTGAAGCTTTCTTT.

There are a few counts of this clonotype. The chain has TRBV10-3 and TRBJ1-5; D is perhaps TRBD1 (6 bases). This CDR3 contains 14 residues. V shed 4 bases and J shed 0 bases, with 7 bases lying between them. Looked up from germline, CDR1 is ENHRY and CDR2 is SYGVKD. The CDR3 here is CAISGTDSNQPQHF. The CDR3 region has the DNA TGTGCCATCAGTGGGACAGATAGCAATCAGCCCCAGCATTTT.

The V call is TRBV2, the J call TRBJ2-1; 10 nucleotides match TRBD1. The germline V gene has CDR1 SNHLY and CDR2 FYNNEI. V shed 6 bases, J shed 7 bases, and the junction held 9 bases outside the gene matches. This CDR3 contains 15 residues. This CDR3 reads CASRAGQGVWNEQFF. The CDR3 DNA sequence: TGTGCCAGCAGAGCTGGACAGGGGGTTTGGAATGAGCAGTTCTTC.

This clonotype has just a few counts. The chain employs TRBV20-1 and TRBJ2-5; the D is unclear. Trimming stripped 2 bases from V and 6 bases from J, with 16 bases between. Germline V CDR1 and CDR2: DFQATT, SNEGSKA (reference sequence). The CDR3 is 14 amino acids. CDR3 sequence: CSARPPGPKKTQYF. CDR3 DNA sequence: TGCAGTGCTAGACCCCCGGGTCCTAAGAAGACCCAGTACTTC.

This clonotype was counted between two and nine times. This chain uses TRBV20-1 with TRBJ2-2, with 9 bases aligning to TRBD2. The CDR3 length is 17 residues. Per the germline V gene, CDR1 is DFQATT and CDR2 is SNEGSKA (reference sequence). V dropped 2 bases and J dropped 5; count of bases not matched to a gene: 12. CDR3 DNA sequence: TGCAGTGCTAGAAAGCCCGGGCGGGAGGGCCGGACCGGGGAGCTGTTTTTT. This codes for CSARKPGREGRTGELFF.

This clonotype turned up a few times. V and J are TRBV20-1 and TRBJ2-1; 9 bases match TRBD2. Germline V gene data show CDR1 as DFQATT and CDR2 as SNEGSKA (reference sequence). With V trimmed by 3 bases and J by 1 base, 7 bases remained unmatched. The CDR3 runs to 16 residues. CDR3 loop: CSASLPSGMSYNEQFF. The CDR3 DNA sequence: TGCAGTGCTAGCCTCCCTAGCGGGATGTCCTACAATGAGCAGTTCTTC.